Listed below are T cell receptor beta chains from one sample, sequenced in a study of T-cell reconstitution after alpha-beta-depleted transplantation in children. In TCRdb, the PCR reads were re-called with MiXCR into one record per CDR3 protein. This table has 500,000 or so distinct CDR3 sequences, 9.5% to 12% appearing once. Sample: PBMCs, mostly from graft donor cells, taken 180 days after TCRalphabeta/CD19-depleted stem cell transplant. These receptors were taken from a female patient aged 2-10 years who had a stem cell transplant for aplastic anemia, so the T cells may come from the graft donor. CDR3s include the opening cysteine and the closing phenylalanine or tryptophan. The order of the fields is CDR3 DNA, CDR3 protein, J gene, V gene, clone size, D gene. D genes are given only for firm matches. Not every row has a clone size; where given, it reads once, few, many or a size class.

TGTGCCACCAGCAGAGATCCGAGGGGAAGGTACTTC | CATSRDPRGRYF | TRBJ2-7 | TRBV15 | . | .
TGTGCCAGCAGTCAATGGACAGGAGGCGTCCAGGCCAACGTCCTGACTTTC | CASSQWTGGVQANVLTF | TRBJ2-6 | TRBV6-1 | many | TRBD1
TGTGCCAGCAGGGGGGGGGTGGTGAACACCGGGGAGCTGTTTTTT | CASRGGVVNTGELFF | TRBJ2-2 | TRBV28 | . | TRBD2
TGTGCCAGCATCCGGGACAGCATCTATGGCTACACCTTC | CASIRDSIYGYTF | TRBJ1-2 | TRBV7-2 | few | TRBD1
TGTGCCAGCAGCCCACCGGGACAGGGGATAAATGAGCAGTTCTTC | CASSPPGQGINEQFF | TRBJ2-1 | TRBV21-1 | many | .
TGCGCCAGCAGCTTGGCCGGATGGCAGCCCCAGCATTTT | CASSLAGWQPQHF | TRBJ1-5 | TRBV5-1 | . | .
TGCAGTGTTCATCGCGAGGGGGCCGGCAATCAGCCCCAGCATTTT | CSVHREGAGNQPQHF | TRBJ1-5 | TRBV20-1 | . | TRBD1
TGCAGTGCTAGAGCACGACTGAAGGGGATGCGCACAGATACGCAGTATTTT | CSARARLKGMRTDTQYF | TRBJ2-3 | TRBV20-1 | few | .
TGTGCCAGCAGTTTAAAAAGGGACTATAGCAATCAGCCCCAGCATTTT | CASSLKRDYSNQPQHF | TRBJ1-5 | TRBV27 | many | .
TGTGCCAGCTCACCAAACGCGCGAATGATGAACACTGAAGCTTTCTTT | CASSPNARMMNTEAFF | TRBJ1-1 | TRBV18 | . | .
TGCGCCAGCAGTTTTTTCGGGACTAGCACAGATACGCAGTATTTT | CASSFFGTSTDTQYF | TRBJ2-3 | TRBV5-1 | many | .
TGTGCCAGCAGCGATTACGGGACAGTCTATGGCTACACCTTC | CASSDYGTVYGYTF | TRBJ1-2 | TRBV7-9 | . | TRBD1
TGCAGCGTCGGGGAACAGGGTCGGAGGGGCAATCAGCCCCAGCATTTT | CSVGEQGRRGNQPQHF | TRBJ1-5 | TRBV20-1 | . | .
TGTGCCAGCAGTTTTCTCACTAGCGGGGAGGTTGAGCAGTTCTTC | CASSFLTSGEVEQFF | TRBJ2-1 | TRBV27 | . | TRBD2
TGCAGTGCTAGGGAAGGGAATGGAGATACGCAGTATTTT | CSAREGNGDTQYF | TRBJ2-3 | TRBV20-1 | . | .
TGTGCCAGCAGCAAAGTGGCCCCGTATGATCAGCCCCAGCATTTT | CASSKVAPYDQPQHF | TRBJ1-5 | TRBV21-1 | few | .
TGCAGTGCTGCGGGGGGAAACACCGGGGAGCTGTTTTTT | CSAAGGNTGELFF | TRBJ2-2 | TRBV20-1 | few | TRBD2
TGCGCCAGCAGCCGTACAGGCCTTCCCAATGAGCAGTTCTTC | CASSRTGLPNEQFF | TRBJ2-1 | TRBV4-3 | . | .
TGTGCCAGCAGCGTCTCCTTGGGCCACACAGATACGCAGTATTTT | CASSVSLGHTDTQYF | TRBJ2-3 | TRBV9 | many | .
TGTGCCAGCAGTTTGGTAGTTGGCTGGAGCTCTGGAAACACCATATATTTT | CASSLVVGWSSGNTIYF | TRBJ1-3 | TRBV12-3/TRBV12-4 | few | .
TGTGCCAGCAATGGAGAAGGGTTTAATGAAAAACTGTTTTTT | CASNGEGFNEKLFF | TRBJ1-4 | TRBV28 | few | .
TGTGCCACCAGCTCCCTTTCCGGACTAGCGGGGACCTACAATGAGCAGTTCTTC | CATSSLSGLAGTYNEQFF | TRBJ2-1 | TRBV15 | few | TRBD2
TGTGCCAGTAGTATATTGGGGGCCGCCGACACTGAAGCTTTCTTT | CASSILGAADTEAFF | TRBJ1-1 | TRBV19 | few | .
TGCAGTGCTTGGGGACAGGGCGGGGACACTGAAGCTTTCTTT | CSAWGQGGDTEAFF | TRBJ1-1 | TRBV20-1 | . | TRBD1
TGTGCCAGCAGCTTAGATGCAGGCGAGGAGACCCAGTACTTC | CASSLDAGEETQYF | TRBJ2-5 | TRBV11-2 | . | .
TGTGCCAGCAGCCCAGAAACTCCCATCTCCTACAATGAGCAGTTCTTC | CASSPETPISYNEQFF | TRBJ2-1 | TRBV7-9 | few | .
TGTGCCAGCAGTTACTCCTTAGCGGGAGGGCCCCATGAGCAGTTCTTC | CASSYSLAGGPHEQFF | TRBJ2-1 | TRBV6-2/TRBV6-3 | . | TRBD2
TGTGCCAGCAGCCAGACAGTGTCCGGGGAGCTGTTTTTT | CASSQTVSGELFF | TRBJ2-2 | TRBV3-1 | few | .
TGCAGCGTTGGTCGTCCCGATACGCAGTATTTT | CSVGRPDTQYF | TRBJ2-3 | TRBV29-1 | . | .
TGCAGTGCTAGAGGGGCCATCTACAATGAGCAGTTCTTC | CSARGAIYNEQFF | TRBJ2-1 | TRBV20-1 | . | .
TGTGCCAGCAGCTTGGGCTGGACAACGTACCAAGAGACCCAGTACTTC | CASSLGWTTYQETQYF | TRBJ2-5 | TRBV5-8 | few | .
TGTGCCAGCAGCTTAAAGTTGTTTAGGAACTATGGCTACACCTTC | CASSLKLFRNYGYTF | TRBJ1-2 | TRBV11-2 | . | .
TGTGCCAGCAGCTACCACCCCACAGATACGCAGTATTTT | CASSYHPTDTQYF | TRBJ2-3 | TRBV7-3 | . | .
TGTGCCAGCAGCTTGGGAACAGACATAGCCAAAAACATTCAGTACTTC | CASSLGTDIAKNIQYF | TRBJ2-4 | TRBV7-3 | few | .
TGTGCCAGCAGTTTCGTGGGCAGTCAAGAGACCCAGTACTTC | CASSFVGSQETQYF | TRBJ2-5 | TRBV12-3/TRBV12-4 | few | .
TGCAGTGCTAGAGCGGGGCAGGGTGAGATCTATGGCTACACCTTC | CSARAGQGEIYGYTF | TRBJ1-2 | TRBV20-1 | few | .
TGTGCCTGGAGTCAGCGAGAGACCCAGTACTTC | CAWSQRETQYF | TRBJ2-5 | TRBV30 | few | .
TGTGCCAGCGGCCCCGGGACTAGCGGGAGGGACACAGATACGCAGTATTTT | CASGPGTSGRDTDTQYF | TRBJ2-3 | TRBV5-5 | . | TRBD2
TGTGCCAGCAGCGCCGGGACAGTACAGAATGGCTACACCTTC | CASSAGTVQNGYTF | TRBJ1-2 | TRBV5-4 | few | TRBD1
TGCGCCAGCAGCCAGAGGCGGACAGATACGCAGTATTTT | CASSQRRTDTQYF | TRBJ2-3 | TRBV4-3 | few | .
TGTGCCAGCAGCTTAACGGGAACGGGAGGGCCGACAGATACGCAGTATTTT | CASSLTGTGGPTDTQYF | TRBJ2-3 | TRBV7-3 | few | TRBD2
TGTGCCAGCAGCCCTAATTCTAGGGGGCGCCGGACTGAAGCTTTCTTT | CASSPNSRGRRTEAFF | TRBJ1-1 | TRBV7-3 | few | TRBD1
TGCACCAGCAGTTTATTGGGACAGGGGGCGACTGAAGCTTTCTTT | CTSSLLGQGATEAFF | TRBJ1-1 | TRBV5-1 | . | TRBD1
TGTGCCAGCAGTTGGGATCCCTTAAGCGGTGAGCAGTTCTTC | CASSWDPLSGEQFF | TRBJ2-1 | TRBV6-5 | . | .
TGTGCCAGCAATCTAGCGGGGGCGGTAGATGAGCAGTTCTTC | CASNLAGAVDEQFF | TRBJ2-1 | TRBV12-3/TRBV12-4 | many | TRBD2